The 10 T cell receptor beta chains in this list originate from one sample, sequenced in a study of blood T cell repertoires in COVID-19. The protocol was immunoSEQ multiplex PCR, while the TCRdb copy is restricted to in-frame clones and leaves out a portion. The sample carries some 90,000 clones, roughly nine tenths recorded once. Sequencing was carried out using peripheral blood. Source of these receptors: a woman aged 80 or over with active COVID-19.

The V and J genes are TRBV5-4 and TRBJ1-1; D is ambiguous. Germline V lookup: CDR1 SGHNT, CDR2 YYREEE (reference sequence). V dropped 0 bases and J dropped 5 bases, with 14 bases sitting between them. The CDR3 extends over 15 amino acids. The CDR3 nucleotides are TGTGCCAGCAGCTTGGCCGGAGGGCCGGGGACTGAAGCTTTCTTT. Protein sequence: CASSLAGGPGTEAFF.

The sample holds one count of this clone. The rearrangement joins TRBV9 to TRBJ2-2; a possible D gene is TRBD2 (6 bases). The V end was cut by 3 bases, the J end by 0 bases, with 12 bases between. The CDR3 has 16 amino acids. Per the germline V gene, CDR1 is SGDLS and CDR2 is YYNGEE. In nucleotides, the CDR3 is TGTGCCAGCAGCGCCCCGGGACTCTCGAACACCGGGGAGCTGTTTTTT. It translates to CASSAPGLSNTGELFF. Combining the CDR3 with reference TRBV9 and TRBJ2-2 gives the whole variable domain DSGVTQTPKHLITATGQRVTLRCSPRSGDLSVYWYQQSLDQGLQFLIQYYNGEERAKGNILERFSAQQFPDLHSELNLSSLELGDSALYFCASSAPGLSNTGELFFGEGSRLTVL.

The V gene is TRBV1, the J gene TRBJ2-7; the table assigns TRBD2, which was not confirmed against the DNA. TRBV1 is a known pseudogene. The CDR3 is 18 residues long. The CDR3, as DNA: TGCACCAGCAGCCAAGATCCGAGCGGAACCCACGCATTCTACGAGCAGTACTTC. This codes for CTSSQDPSGTHAFYEQYF.

This clone was seen just once. The chain has TRBV6-6 and TRBJ2-7; 7 bases are shared with TRBD1. Germline V lookup: CDR1 MNHNY, CDR2 SVGAGI (reference sequence). The CDR3 contains 15 residues. Trimming at V came to 5 bases and at J to 2 bases, leaving 9 bases not matched to a gene. The CDR3 bases are TGTGCCAGCAGTGGCGGTACCGGGACAGCCTACGAGCAGTACTTC. It translates to CASSGGTGTAYEQYF.

The gene calls are TRBV7-2 and TRBJ2-3, with 14 bases identical to TRBD2. In germline, CDR1 is SGHTA, CDR2 FQGNSA. V dropped 1 base and J dropped 4; count of bases not matched to a gene: 7. CDR3 length: 18 amino acids. CDR3 sequence reads: CASSLVGTSGSSADTQYF. In nucleotides, the CDR3 is TGTGCCAGCAGCTTAGTGGGGACTAGCGGGAGTAGCGCAGATACGCAGTATTTT.

The chain has TRBV5-6 and TRBJ2-3; 10 nucleotides agree with TRBD1. The CDR3 consists of 17 residues. Germline V gene data show CDR1 as SGHDT and CDR2 as YYEEEE. The trim removed 0 bases at V and 4 bases at J, leaving 8 bases unmatched. The CDR3 spells CASSLGWRTGGPDTQYF. The CDR3 DNA is TGTGCCAGCAGCTTGGGTTGGAGGACAGGGGGGCCAGATACGCAGTATTTT.

V is TRBV5-1 and J is TRBJ2-3; 8 bases are shared with TRBD2. Germline V gene sequence: CDR1 SGHRS, CDR2 YFSETQ. The V segment lost 4 bases and the J segment 6 bases; nucleotides outside the gene matches: 10. CDR3 length: 15 amino acids. For the CDR3, the DNA is TGCGCCAGCAGCCCCGGGGGGGGAGGTGAGGATACGCAGTATTTT. Translating it yields CASSPGGGGEDTQYF.

This chain connects TRBV19 to TRBJ2-1, with D possibly being TRBD1 (6 bases). Trimming pared 11 bases from V and 0 bases from J, leaving 17 bases between. The germline gives CDR1 LNHDA, CDR2 SQIVND (reference sequence). The CDR3 length is 15 residues. CDR3 sequence reads: CASRGGASSYNEQFF. CDR3 DNA sequence: TGTGCCTCCAGGGGCGGCGCGAGCTCCTACAATGAGCAGTTCTTC.

CDR3 sequence: CASSLDDRINQPQHF. The CDR3 DNA reads as TGCGCCAGCAGCTTGGACGACAGAATCAATCAGCCCCAGCATTTT. This chain joins TRBV5-1 and TRBJ1-5; D might be TRBD1 (5 bases). Germline CDR1 SGHRS, CDR2 YFSETQ. The CDR3 has 15 amino acids. The V gene lost 0 bases and the J gene lost 3 bases, with 10 bases spanning the gap. The full variable domain, rest sourced from reference TRBV5-1 and TRBJ1-5, is KAGVTQTPRYLIKTRGQQVTLSCSPISGHRSVSWYQQTPGQGLQFLFEYFSETQRNKGNFPGRFSGRQFSNSRSEMNVSTLELGDSALYLCASSLDDRINQPQHFGDGTRLSIL.

This rearrangement joins TRBV18 to TRBJ1-1, with TRBD1 matching over 8 bases. This CDR3 has 16 amino acids. The V gene end was trimmed by 2 bases and the J gene end by 7 bases; junction bases not matched to a gene: 12. From germline, CDR1 is KGHSH and CDR2 LQKENI. The CDR3 loop reads CASSPGPGGEFGEAFF. In DNA form, the CDR3 reads TGTGCCAGCTCACCAGGGCCAGGGGGCGAGTTTGGTGAAGCTTTCTTT.